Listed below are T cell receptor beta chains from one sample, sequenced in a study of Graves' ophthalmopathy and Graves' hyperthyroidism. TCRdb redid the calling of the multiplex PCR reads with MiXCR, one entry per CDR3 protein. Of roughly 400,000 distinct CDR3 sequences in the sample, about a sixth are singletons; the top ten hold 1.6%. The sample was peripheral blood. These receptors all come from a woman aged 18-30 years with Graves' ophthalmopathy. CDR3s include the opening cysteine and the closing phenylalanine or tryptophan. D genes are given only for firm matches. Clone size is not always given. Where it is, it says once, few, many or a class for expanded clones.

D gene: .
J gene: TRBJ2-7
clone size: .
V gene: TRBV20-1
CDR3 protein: CRVSGRTPYEQCF
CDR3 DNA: TGCAGAGTCAGTGGGAGGACCCCCTACGAGCAGTGCTTC

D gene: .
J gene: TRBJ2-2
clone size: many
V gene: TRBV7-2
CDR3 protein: CASSPGIAGELFF
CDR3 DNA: TGTGCCAGCAGCCCCGGAATTGCCGGGGAGCTGTTTTTT

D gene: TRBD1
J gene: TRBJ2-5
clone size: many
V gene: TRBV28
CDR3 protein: CASRWDRGRETQYF
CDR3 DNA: TGTGCCAGCAGGTGGGACAGGGGGCGAGAGACCCAGTACTTC

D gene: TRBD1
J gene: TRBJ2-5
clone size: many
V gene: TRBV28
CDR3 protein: CASSLTGSRGTQYF
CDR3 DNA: TGTGCCAGCAGTTTGACAGGGTCGAGGGGGACCCAGTACTTC

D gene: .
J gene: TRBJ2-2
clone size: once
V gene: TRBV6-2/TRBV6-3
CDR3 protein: CASSYGLREWTGELFF
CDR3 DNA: TGTGCCAGCAGTTACGGCTTACGGGAGTGGACCGGGGAGCTGTTTTTT

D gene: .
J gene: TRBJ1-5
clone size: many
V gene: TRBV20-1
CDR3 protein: CSAQNQRQPQHF
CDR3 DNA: TGCAGTGCACAGAATCAACGACAGCCCCAGCATTTT

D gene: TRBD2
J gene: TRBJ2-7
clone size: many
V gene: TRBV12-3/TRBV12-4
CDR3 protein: CASTRGGQFYEQYF
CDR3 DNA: TGTGCCAGCACCCGGGGGGGGCAGTTCTACGAGCAGTACTTC

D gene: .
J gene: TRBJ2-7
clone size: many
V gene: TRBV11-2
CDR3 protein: CASSPGTGTRIYEQYF
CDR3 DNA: TGTGCCAGCAGCCCTGGGACCGGGACACGGATCTACGAGCAGTACTTC

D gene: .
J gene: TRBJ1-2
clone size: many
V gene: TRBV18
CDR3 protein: CASSPDTNYGYTF
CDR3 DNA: TGTGCCAGCTCACCGGACACTAACTATGGCTACACCTTC

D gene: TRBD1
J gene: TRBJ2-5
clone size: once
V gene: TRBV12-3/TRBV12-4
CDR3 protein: CASSRDRGSGETQYF
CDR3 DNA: TGTGCCAGCAGCCGGGACAGGGGGTCTGGAGAGACCCAGTACTTC

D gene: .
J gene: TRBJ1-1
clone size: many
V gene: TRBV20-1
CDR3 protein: CSARDGSGGGTEAFF
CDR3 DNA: TGCAGTGCTAGAGATGGATCGGGGGGGGGCACTGAAGCTTTCTTT

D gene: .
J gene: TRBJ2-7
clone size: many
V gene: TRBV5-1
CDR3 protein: CASSLVGEEQYF
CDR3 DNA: TGCGCCAGCAGCTTGGTGGGGGAAGAGCAGTACTTC

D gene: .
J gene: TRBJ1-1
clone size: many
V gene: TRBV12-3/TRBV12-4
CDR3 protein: CASRDITNTEAFF
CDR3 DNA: TGTGCCAGCAGGGACATAACGAACACTGAAGCTTTCTTT

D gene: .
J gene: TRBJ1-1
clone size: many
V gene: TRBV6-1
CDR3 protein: CASTAIRAFF
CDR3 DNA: TGTGCCAGCACCGCCATAAGAGCTTTCTTT

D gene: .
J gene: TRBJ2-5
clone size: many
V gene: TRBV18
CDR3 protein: CASSPIRGQETQYF
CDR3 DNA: TGTGCCAGCTCGCCTATCAGGGGCCAAGAGACCCAGTACTTC

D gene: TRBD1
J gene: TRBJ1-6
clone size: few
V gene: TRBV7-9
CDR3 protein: CASSPWTGLSSPLHF
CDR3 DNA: TGTGCCAGCAGCCCCTGGACAGGGTTGAGTTCACCCCTCCACTTT

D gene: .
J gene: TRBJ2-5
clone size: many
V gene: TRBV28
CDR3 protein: CASSEPPETQYF
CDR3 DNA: TGTGCCAGCAGTGAACCTCCGGAGACCCAGTACTTC

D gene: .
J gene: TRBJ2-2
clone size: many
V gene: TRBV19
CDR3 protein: CASSIMAWTTGELFF
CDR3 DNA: TGTGCCAGTAGTATAATGGCCTGGACCACCGGGGAGCTGTTTTTT

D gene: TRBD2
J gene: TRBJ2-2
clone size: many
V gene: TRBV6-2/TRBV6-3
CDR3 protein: CASSQGTRSTGELFF
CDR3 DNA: TGTGCCAGCAGTCAAGGGACTAGATCCACCGGGGAGCTGTTTTTT

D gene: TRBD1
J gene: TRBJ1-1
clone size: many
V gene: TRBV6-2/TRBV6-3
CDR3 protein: CASSYPLRDRNPNTEAFF
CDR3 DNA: TGTGCCAGCAGTTACCCTCTCCGGGACAGAAACCCGAACACTGAAGCTTTCTTT

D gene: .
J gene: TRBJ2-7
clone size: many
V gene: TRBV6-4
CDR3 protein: CASSYGLPYEQYF
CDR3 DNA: TGTGCCAGCAGTTATGGACTACCCTACGAGCAGTACTTC

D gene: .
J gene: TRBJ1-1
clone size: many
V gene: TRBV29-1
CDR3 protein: CSVVVPGATEAFF
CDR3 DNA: TGCAGCGTTGTAGTCCCGGGGGCCACTGAAGCTTTCTTT

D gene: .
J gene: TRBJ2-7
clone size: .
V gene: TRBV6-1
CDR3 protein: CASSAHGGVAHYEQYF
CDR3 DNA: TGTGCCAGCAGTGCCCACGGTGGGGTGGCCCACTACGAGCAGTACTTC

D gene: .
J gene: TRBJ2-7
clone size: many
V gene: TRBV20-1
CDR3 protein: CSARSKGGTYEQYF
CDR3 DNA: TGCAGTGCTAGGTCAAAGGGCGGCACCTACGAGCAGTACTTC

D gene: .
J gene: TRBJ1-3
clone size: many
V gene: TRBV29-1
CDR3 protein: CSVETDSDGNTIYF
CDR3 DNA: TGCAGCGTTGAGACGGACAGCGATGGAAACACCATATATTTT

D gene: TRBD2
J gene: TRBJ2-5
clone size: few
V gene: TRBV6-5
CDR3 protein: CASSYDFSGLAVQETQYF
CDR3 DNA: TGTGCCAGCAGTTACGATTTTTCGGGACTAGCAGTTCAAGAGACCCAGTACTTC

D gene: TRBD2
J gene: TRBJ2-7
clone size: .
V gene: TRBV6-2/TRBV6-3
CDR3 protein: CASSNPGLVDEQYF
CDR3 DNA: TGTGCCAGCAGTAATCCGGGACTAGTCGACGAGCAGTACTTC

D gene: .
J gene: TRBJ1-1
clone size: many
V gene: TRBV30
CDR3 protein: CAWSAVNLMNTEAFF
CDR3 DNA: TGTGCCTGGAGTGCAGTTAACTTGATGAACACTGAAGCTTTCTTT

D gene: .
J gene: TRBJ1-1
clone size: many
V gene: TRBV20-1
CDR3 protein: CSPLLGSYTEAFF
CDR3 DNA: TGCAGCCCTCTACTGGGTTCGTACACTGAAGCTTTCTTT

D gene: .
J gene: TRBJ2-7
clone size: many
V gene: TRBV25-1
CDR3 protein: CACSEGYEQYF
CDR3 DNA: TGTGCCTGCAGTGAAGGCTACGAGCAGTACTTC

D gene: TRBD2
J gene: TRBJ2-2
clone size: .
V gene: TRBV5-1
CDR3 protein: CASSLEGTSAGELFF
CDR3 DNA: TGCGCCAGCAGCTTGGAGGGGACTAGCGCCGGGGAGCTGTTTTTT